This T cell receptor beta chain emerged from a study of blood T cell repertoires in COVID-19. Study context: Sample material is recorded as cDNA or gDNA derived from T cells, B-cell-depleted T cells, or PBMCs.

Original methodology: By means of reference gene primer amplification, nucleated cell counts were estimated. Only in-frame clones appear in the TCRdb table, and some are missing; sequencing was by immunoSEQ multiplex PCR. The V and J calls and clone size come from that table; D and trimming were worked out from the DNA. The sample carries roughly 90,000 clones, around four fifths recorded once. CDR3 length equals 14 residues. Germline CDR1 is SEHNR and CDR2 is FQNEAQ (reference sequence). V lost 2 bases to trimming and J lost 8 bases; unmatched junction nucleotides: 8. This TCR was recovered from a human donor in a cohort sampled during active COVID-19. The sample taken for sequencing was peripheral blood. The chain joins TRBV7-9 to TRBJ1-1; TRBD1 agrees at 7 bases. The CDR3 DNA sequence: TGTGCCAGCAGCTTACTTGAGGGGGCAGGCGAAGCTTTCTTT. Translation: CASSLLEGAGEAFF. Using reference TRBV7-9 and TRBJ1-1 for the parts outside the CDR3, the full variable domain is DTGVSQNPRHKITKRGQNVTFRCDPISEHNRLYWYRQTLGQGPEFLTYFQNEAQLEKSRLLSDRFSAERPKGSFSTLEIQRTEQGDSAMYLCASSLLEGAGEAFFGQGTRLTVV.